The T cell receptor beta chain described here comes from a study of T cells in Graves' hyperthyroidism and ophthalmopathy. Overall study results and limits: Using 13 V-J features, a model discriminated ophthalmopathy from stable hyperthyroidism.

Reasons for excluding patients were uncontrolled infection, other autoimmune disease, pregnancy or lactation. The PBMCs were taken from less than 11 ml of fresh peripheral blood. This CDR3 contains 17 residues. The germline V gene encodes CDR1 SGHRS and CDR2 YFSETQ. Between the trimmed V and J ends, which lost 0 bases and 7 bases, there was a span of 20 bases. Ten or more counts support this clonotype. Its antigen is undetermined. Authors of the study amplified TCR beta CDR3 regions from RNA transcripts. A set of HTBI primers served as the primers for a first-round RT-PCR of the TCR CDR3. TCRdb itself ran the multiplex PCR reads through MiXCR, one entry per CDR3 protein. The sample holds some 650,000 distinct CDR3 sequences, approximately 15% seen once.

This receptor was obtained from a woman between 40 and 55 years old with Graves' ophthalmopathy. The genes are TRBV5-1 and TRBJ2-1, with D possibly being TRBD1 (6 bases). The specimen was blood. The DNA of the CDR3 is TGCGCCAGCAGCTTGGGACTCCCGGACAGTACATGGAATGAGCAGTTCTTC. Encoded protein: CASSLGLPDSTWNEQFF.